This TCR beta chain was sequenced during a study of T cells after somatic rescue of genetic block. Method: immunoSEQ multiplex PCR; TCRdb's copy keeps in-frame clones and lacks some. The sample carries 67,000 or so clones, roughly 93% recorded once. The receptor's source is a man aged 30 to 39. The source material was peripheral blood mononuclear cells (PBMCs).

The CDR3 sequence: CASSGTAGYNEQFF. The CDR3 DNA follows: TGTGCCAGCAGCGGGACTGCCGGGTACAATGAGCAGTTCTTC. This chain links TRBV5-6 with TRBJ2-1; a weak D match, TRBD2 (6 bases). The germline gives CDR1 SGHDT, CDR2 YYEEEE. This CDR3 is built from 14 residues. Trimming took off 4 bases at V and 4 bases at J, with 12 bases between the two ends.